The clone carrying this TCR beta chain was counted once. The antigen remains undetermined. The CDR3 consists of 14 residues. V gave up 5 bases and J gave up 4 bases; unmatched junction bases: 3. CDR1 is SGHTA and CDR2 is FQGNSA in the germline V gene. The data originate from a study of T cell responses to AZD1222 COVID-19 vaccine. Study-wide points: Clonal diversity was possibly underestimated; the donors were predominantly white British and more often female.

Measured with immunoSEQ multiplex PCR; TCRdb has only the in-frame clones, and not every one. The sample records around 66,000 clones, roughly 87% being singletons. Sequences were derived from peripheral blood, sampled on day 0 of AZD1222 vaccination. The clonotype was recovered from an adult in good health. J is TRBJ2-2 and V is TRBV7-2, with 8 bases lining up with TRBD2. The CDR3 region is CASSRGGTTGELFF. The CDR3 bases are TGTGCCAGCAGCCGGGGGGGGACCACCGGGGAGCTGTTTTTT. Full variable domain (rest looked up from reference TRBV7-2 and TRBJ2-2): GAGVSQSPSNKVTEKGKDVELRCDPISGHTALYWYRQSLGQGLEFLIYFQGNSAPDKSGLPSDRFSAERTGGSVSTLTIQRTQQEDSAVYLCASSRGGTTGELFFGEGSRLTVL.